Listed below are T cell receptor beta chains from one sample, sequenced in a study of cytomegalovirus exposure and HLA in healthy donors. Using immunoSEQ multiplex PCR, the repertoire was profiled, and TCRdb retains in-frame clones only, with some absent. The sample has roughly 250,000 clones; approximately 90% are singletons. The material sequenced was PBMCs. These receptors were obtained from a man in his late teens or twenties in good health and CMV-seronegative. CDR3s include the opening cysteine and the closing phenylalanine or tryptophan. D genes are given only for firm matches. The size field is filled for only some rows; it gives once, few, many or a size class.

TRBJ1-2 | TRBV27 | . | few | TGTGCCAGCAGACTTACCAGTGGGGGCCGTGGCACCTTC | CASRLTSGGRGTF
TRBJ2-7 | TRBV29-1 | TRBD1 | . | TGCAGCGCCGTGACAGGGAGCGAGCAGTACTTC | CSAVTGSEQYF
TRBJ2-7 | TRBV27 | TRBD2 | . | TGTGCCAGCAGTTCCGGGACTAGCGGAGCCTACGAGCAGTATTTC | CASSSGTSGAYEQYF
TRBJ2-7 | TRBV6-1 | TRBD2 | . | TGTGCCAGCAGAGGGAGGGACTCGGCAGTCGGCGAGCAGTACTTC | CASRGRDSAVGEQYF
TRBJ2-7 | TRBV28 | . | . | TGTGCCAGCAACCCCGGGAGTTTCGAGCAGTACTTC | CASNPGSFEQYF
TRBJ2-4 | TRBV4-3 | . | . | TGCGCCAGCAGCCAAGGAGGGGGTGCCATTCAGTACTTC | CASSQGGGAIQYF
TRBJ1-2 | TRBV27 | TRBD1 | . | TGTGCCAGCAGTTGGTCAGGGGGCTCTAACTATGGCTACACCTTC | CASSWSGGSNYGYTF
TRBJ2-5 | TRBV7-2 | . | few | TGTGCCAGCAGCCAAATCGGAGAGACCCAGTACTTC | CASSQIGETQYF
TRBJ2-2 | TRBV4-3 | . | . | TGCGCCAGCAGCCAATCGAGAGTAGGGGGCGGGGTGTTTTTT | CASSQSRVGGGVFF
TRBJ2-1 | TRBV5-1 | . | . | TGCGCCAGCAGCTCCTTCACAGGGACTGAGCAGTTCTTC | CASSSFTGTEQFF
TRBJ1-1 | TRBV2 | . | . | TGTGCCAGCAGTGAACCCCAGAACACTGAAGCTTTCTTT | CASSEPQNTEAFF